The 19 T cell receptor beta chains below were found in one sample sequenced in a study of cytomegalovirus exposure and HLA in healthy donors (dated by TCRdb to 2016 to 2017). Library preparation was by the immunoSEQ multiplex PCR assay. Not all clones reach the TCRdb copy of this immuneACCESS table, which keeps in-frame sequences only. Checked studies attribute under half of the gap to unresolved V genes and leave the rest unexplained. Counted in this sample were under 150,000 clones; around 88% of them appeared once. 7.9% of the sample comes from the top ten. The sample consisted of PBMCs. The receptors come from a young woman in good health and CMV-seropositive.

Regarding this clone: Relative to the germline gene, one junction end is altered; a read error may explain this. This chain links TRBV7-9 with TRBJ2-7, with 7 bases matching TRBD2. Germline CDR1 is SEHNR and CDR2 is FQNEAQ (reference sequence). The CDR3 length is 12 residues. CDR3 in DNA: TGTGCCAGCAGCTTAGTTAGTGGGACTATGCTCTTC. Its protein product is CASSLVSGTMLF.

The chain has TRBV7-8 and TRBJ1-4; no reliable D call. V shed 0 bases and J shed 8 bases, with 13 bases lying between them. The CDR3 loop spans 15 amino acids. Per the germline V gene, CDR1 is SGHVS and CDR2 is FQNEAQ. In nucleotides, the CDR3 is TGTGCCAGCAGCTTAGCGCTCGGGTACAACGAAAAACTGTTTTTT. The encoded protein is CASSLALGYNEKLFF.

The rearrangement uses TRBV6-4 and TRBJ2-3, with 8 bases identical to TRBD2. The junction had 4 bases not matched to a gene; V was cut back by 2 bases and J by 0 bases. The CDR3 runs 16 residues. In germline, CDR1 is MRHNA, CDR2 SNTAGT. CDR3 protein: CASSDRGGGSTDTQYF. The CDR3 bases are TGTGCCAGCAGTGACCGTGGCGGGGGGAGCACAGATACGCAGTATTTT.

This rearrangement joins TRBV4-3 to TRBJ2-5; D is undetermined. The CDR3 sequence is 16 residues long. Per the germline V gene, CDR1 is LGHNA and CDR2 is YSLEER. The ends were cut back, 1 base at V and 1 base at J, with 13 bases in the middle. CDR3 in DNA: TGCGCCAGCAGCCAAGGGGCCATGAGTGGCCAAGAGACCCAGTACTTC. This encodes CASSQGAMSGQETQYF.

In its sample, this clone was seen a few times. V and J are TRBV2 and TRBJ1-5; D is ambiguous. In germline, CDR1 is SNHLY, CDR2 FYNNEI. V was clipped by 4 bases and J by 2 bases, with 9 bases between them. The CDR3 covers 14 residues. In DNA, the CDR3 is TGTGCCAGCAGTGCCGCAACGGGCAATCAGCCCCAGCATTTT. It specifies CASSAATGNQPQHF. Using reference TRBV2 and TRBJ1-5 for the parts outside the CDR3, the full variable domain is EPEVTQTPSHQVTQMGQEVILRCVPISNHLYFYWYRQILGQKVEFLVSFYNNEISEKSEIFDDQFSVERPDGSNFTLKIRSTKLEDSAMYFCASSAATGNQPQHFGDGTRLSIL.

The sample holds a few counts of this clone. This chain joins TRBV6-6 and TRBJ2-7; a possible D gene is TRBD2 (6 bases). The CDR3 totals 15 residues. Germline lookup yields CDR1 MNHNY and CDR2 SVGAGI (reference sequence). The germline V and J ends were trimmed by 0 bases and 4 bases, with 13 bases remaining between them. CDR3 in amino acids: CASSYSGGEQYEQYF. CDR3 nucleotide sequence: TGTGCCAGCAGTTACTCGGGAGGAGAGCAGTACGAGCAGTACTTC.

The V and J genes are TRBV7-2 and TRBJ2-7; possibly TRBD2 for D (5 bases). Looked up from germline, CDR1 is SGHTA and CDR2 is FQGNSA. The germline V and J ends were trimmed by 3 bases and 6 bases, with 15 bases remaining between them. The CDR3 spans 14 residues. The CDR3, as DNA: TGTGCCAGCAGCTTGGACTGGTCTAGCTTCGAGCAGTACTTC. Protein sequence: CASSLDWSSFEQYF.

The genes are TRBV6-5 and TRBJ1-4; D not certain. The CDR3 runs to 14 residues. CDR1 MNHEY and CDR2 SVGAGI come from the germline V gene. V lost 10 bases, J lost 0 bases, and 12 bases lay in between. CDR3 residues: CATRRRTTNEKLFF. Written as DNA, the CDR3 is TGTGCCACCCGGAGGAGAACAACTAATGAAAAACTGTTTTTT.

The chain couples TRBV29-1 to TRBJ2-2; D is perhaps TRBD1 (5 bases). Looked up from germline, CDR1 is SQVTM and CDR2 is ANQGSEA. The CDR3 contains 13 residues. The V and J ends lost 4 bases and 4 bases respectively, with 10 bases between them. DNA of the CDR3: TGCAGCGTTGTACAGGTCTCCACCGGGGAGCTGTTTTTT. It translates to CSVVQVSTGELFF.

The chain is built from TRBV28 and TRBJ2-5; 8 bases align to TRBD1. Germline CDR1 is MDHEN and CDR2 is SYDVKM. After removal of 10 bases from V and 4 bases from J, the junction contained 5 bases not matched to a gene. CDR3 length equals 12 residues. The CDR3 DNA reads TGTGCCATACAGGGGGGCCCAGAGACCCAGTACTTC. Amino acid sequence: CAIQGGPETQYF.

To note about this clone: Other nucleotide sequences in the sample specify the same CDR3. CDR3 amino acids: CASSATSGRYNEQFF. The DNA of the CDR3 is TGCGCCAGCAGCGCGACTAGCGGGAGGTACAATGAGCAGTTCTTC. The J gene is TRBJ2-1, the V gene TRBV5-1; TRBD2 matches at 13 bases. This CDR3 is built from 15 residues. Germline assignment: CDR1 SGHRS and CDR2 YFSETQ. V dropped 4 bases and J dropped 4; count of bases not matched to a gene: 2.

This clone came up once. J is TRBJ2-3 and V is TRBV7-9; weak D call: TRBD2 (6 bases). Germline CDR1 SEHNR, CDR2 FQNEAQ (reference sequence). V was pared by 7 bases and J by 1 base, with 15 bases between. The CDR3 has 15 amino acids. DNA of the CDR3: TGTGCCAGCACAGCTTATCCTAGCGGCACAGATACGCAGTATTTT. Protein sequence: CASTAYPSGTDTQYF.

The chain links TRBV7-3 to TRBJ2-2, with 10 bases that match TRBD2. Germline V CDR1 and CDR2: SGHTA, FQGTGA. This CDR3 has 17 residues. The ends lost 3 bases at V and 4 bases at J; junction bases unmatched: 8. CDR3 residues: CASSLASGSLRTGELFF. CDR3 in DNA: TGTGCCAGCAGCTTGGCTAGCGGGAGTCTGCGCACCGGGGAGCTGTTTTTT.

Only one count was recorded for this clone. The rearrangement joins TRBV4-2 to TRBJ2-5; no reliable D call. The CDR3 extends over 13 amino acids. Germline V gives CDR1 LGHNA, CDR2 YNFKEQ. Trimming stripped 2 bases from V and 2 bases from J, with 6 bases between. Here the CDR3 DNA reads TGTGCCAGCAGCCAAAGACTTCAAGAGACCCAGTACTTC. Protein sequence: CASSQRLQETQYF.

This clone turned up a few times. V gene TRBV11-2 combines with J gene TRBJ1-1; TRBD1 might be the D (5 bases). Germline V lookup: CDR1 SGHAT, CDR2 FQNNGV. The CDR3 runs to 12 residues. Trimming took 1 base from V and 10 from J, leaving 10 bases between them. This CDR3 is CASSLGITGAFF. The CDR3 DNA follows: TGTGCCAGCAGCTTAGGAATTACAGGAGCTTTCTTT.

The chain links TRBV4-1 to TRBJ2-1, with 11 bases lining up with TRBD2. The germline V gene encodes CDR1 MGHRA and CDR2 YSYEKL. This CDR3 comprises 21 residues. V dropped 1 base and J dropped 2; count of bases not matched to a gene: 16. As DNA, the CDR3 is TGCGCCAGCAGCCAAGGCATCGGGTTTAGCGGGAGGGTTTCCCCCTACAATGAGCAGTTCTTC. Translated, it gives CASSQGIGFSGRVSPYNEQFF.

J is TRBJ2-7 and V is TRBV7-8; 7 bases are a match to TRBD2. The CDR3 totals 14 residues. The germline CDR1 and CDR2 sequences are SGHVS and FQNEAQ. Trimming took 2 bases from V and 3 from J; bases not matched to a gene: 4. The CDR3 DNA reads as TGTGCCAGCAGCTTAACCGGGGGGATCTACGAGCAGTACTTC. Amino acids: CASSLTGGIYEQYF.

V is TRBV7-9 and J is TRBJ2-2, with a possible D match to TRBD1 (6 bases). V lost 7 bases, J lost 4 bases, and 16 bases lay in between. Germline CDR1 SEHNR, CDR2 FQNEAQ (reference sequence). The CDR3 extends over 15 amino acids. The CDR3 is CASTKGGLGTGELFF. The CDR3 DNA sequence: TGTGCCAGCACCAAAGGGGGTTTGGGCACCGGGGAGCTGTTTTTT.

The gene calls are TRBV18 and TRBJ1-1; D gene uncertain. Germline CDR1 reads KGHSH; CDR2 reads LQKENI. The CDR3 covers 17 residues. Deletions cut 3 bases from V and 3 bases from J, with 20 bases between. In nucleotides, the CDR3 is TGTGCCAGCTCACCGCCTACACCGGGATTTCCCCACACTGAAGCTTTCTTT. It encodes CASSPPTPGFPHTEAFF.